This TCR beta chain stems from a study of T cell responses to AZD1222 COVID-19 vaccine. The sample holds a few counts of this clone. Its antigen is not known. CDR3 length: 13 residues. Germline-derived CDR1 and CDR2 are MNHEY and SVGAGI. Deletions cut 4 bases from V and 7 bases from J, with 13 bases between. Findings and caveats of the study: Close to half of spike-specific TCRs reportedly recognize unmutated variant regions. Recipients of two AZD1222 doses showed rising Spike-specific TCR breadth and depth. Vaccine-associated CD4 TCRs ranged over spike, dominating at 160-218 and 743-854.

Data came from immunoSEQ multiplex PCR; TCRdb stores just in-frame clones and leaves some out. The top ten hold approximately 5.1% of the sample, which has some 150,000 clones, 86% seen once. The J gene is TRBJ1-1, the V gene TRBV6-5; no reliable D call. This sequence originates from an adult in good health. Material: peripheral blood, obtained on day 0 of MenACWY control vaccination. The CDR3 here is CASSSLGWGEAFF. In DNA form, the CDR3 reads TGTGCCAGCAGTTCTTTGGGTTGGGGTGAAGCTTTCTTT.